This T cell receptor beta chain was observed in a study of CD8 T cells in ankylosing spondylitis. Notes on the study in general: Apparently characteristic of ankylosing spondylitis blood was a TCR beta motif (about 8 highly homologous variants). The study looked at matched synovial fluid samples from ankylosing spondylitis patients. Disease-linked clones were reported to be significantly enriched there.

Germline V gene data show CDR1 as MDHEN and CDR2 as SYDVKM. J was trimmed by 4 bases and V by 3 bases; bases with no gene match: 6. This CDR3 is built from 15 residues. In the case of this clonotype: What it binds is not known.

Generation of TCR beta libraries employed quantitative 5'-RACE incorporating molecular barcodes. TCRdb reprocessed the 5' RACE reads with MiXCR, giving one entry per CDR3 protein. Of fewer than 750,000 distinct CDR3 sequences detected, 15% to 20% appear once; the ten largest clones hold around 19%. V is TRBV28 and J is TRBJ2-3; 8 bases are a match to TRBD1. The receptor's source is a male donor with ankylosing spondylitis. The material sequenced was blood, either unsorted or a sorted T cell fraction (not recorded which). The CDR3 DNA follows: TGTGCCAGCAGTTTGTTGCAGGGGGCCGCAGATACGCAGTATTTT. Encoded protein: CASSLLQGAADTQYF. Combining the CDR3 with reference TRBV28 and TRBJ2-3 gives the whole variable domain DVKVTQSSRYLVKRTGEKVFLECVQDMDHENMFWYRQDPGLGLRLIYFSYDVKMKEKGDIPEGYSVSREKKERFSLILESASTNQTSMYLCASSLLQGAADTQYFGPGTRLTVL.